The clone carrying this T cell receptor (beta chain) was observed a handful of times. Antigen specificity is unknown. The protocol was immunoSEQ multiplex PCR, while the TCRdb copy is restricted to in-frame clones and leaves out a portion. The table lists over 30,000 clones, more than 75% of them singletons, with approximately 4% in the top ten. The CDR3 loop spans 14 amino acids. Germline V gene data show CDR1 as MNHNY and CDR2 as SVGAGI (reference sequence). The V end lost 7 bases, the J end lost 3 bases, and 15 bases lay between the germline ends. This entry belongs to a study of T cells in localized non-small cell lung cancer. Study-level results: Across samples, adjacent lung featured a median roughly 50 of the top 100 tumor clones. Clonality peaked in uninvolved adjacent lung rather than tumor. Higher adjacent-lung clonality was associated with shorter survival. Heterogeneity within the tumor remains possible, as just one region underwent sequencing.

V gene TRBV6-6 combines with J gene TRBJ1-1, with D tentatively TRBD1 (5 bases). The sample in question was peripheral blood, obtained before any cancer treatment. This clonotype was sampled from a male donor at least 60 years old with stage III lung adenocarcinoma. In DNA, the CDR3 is TGTGCCAGCAAACAGGCAAGCGGGGACACTGAAGCTTTCTTT. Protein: CASKQASGDTEAFF.